This T cell receptor beta chain was observed in a study of tumor-infiltrating lymphocytes in glioblastoma multiforme. General study findings and limits: Just one glioblastoma patient contributed to the TCR-mutation comparison.

Germline assignment: CDR1 MNHEY and CDR2 SVGEGT. This CDR3 comprises 16 residues. V was pared by 0 bases and J by 2 bases, with 11 bases between. Only one count was recorded for this clonotype. Its antigen is unidentified. Three nested ARM-PCR rounds with V-beta and C-beta primers built TCRB libraries. TCRdb re-derived calls from the multiplex PCR reads in MiXCR, one entry per CDR3 protein. The sample has 15,000 to 20,000 distinct CDR3 sequences; 55% to 75% are singletons. This TCR was sampled from a male donor with glioblastoma. The sequencing sample was made of peripheral blood. The chain combines TRBV6-2 or TRBV6-3 with TRBJ2-1; no reliable D call. The CDR3 here is CASSYSRRVPYNEQFF. The CDR3, as DNA: TGTGCCAGCAGTTACTCCCGTAGGGTTCCCTACAATGAGCAGTTCTTC.